The 6 T cell receptor beta chains given below trace back to one sample, sequenced in a study of blood T cells in healthy people across ages. A second roughly 6 to 11 cycle PCR used barcoded and J-beta primers. TCRdb used MiXCR to reprocess the 5' RACE reads, holding one entry per CDR3 protein. This table has approximately 760,000 distinct CDR3 sequences, just under 25% appearing once. The data also belong to a second study, concerning T cells of mothers and their children.

The sample taken for sequencing was blood. These receptors all stem from a boy aged 5-17 years in good health.

The chain couples TRBV3-1 to TRBJ2-1, with 11 bases identical to TRBD2. The DNA matches TRBJ2-7 better at its end, which makes the J call doubtful. Germline V CDR1 and CDR2: LGHDT, YNNKEL (reference sequence). This CDR3 spans 18 amino acids. The CDR3 loop is CASSQEYRETSGVYEQYF. In nucleotides, the CDR3 is TGTGCCAGCAGCCAAGAGTACAGAGAGACTAGCGGGGTCTACGAGCAGTACTTC.

The rearrangement links TRBV29-1 to TRBJ2-2; D may match TRBD1 or TRBD2 (5 bases each). V lost 5 bases and J lost 1, with 11 bases in between. Germline values: CDR1 SQVTM, CDR2 ANQGSEA. The CDR3 is made up of 14 amino acids. As DNA, the CDR3 is TGCAGCGTTTCCGGGACGGTGAACACCGGGGAGCTGTTTTTT. Protein: CSVSGTVNTGELFF.

This clonotype was seen only a few times. One junction end does not reproduce the germline sequence, and a read error may be involved. The chain uses TRBV7-2 and TRBJ1-1; TRBD1 matches at 8 bases. The CDR3 contains 14 residues. The germline V gene has CDR1 SGHTA and CDR2 FQGNSA. The CDR3: CASKSGQVQTGAFF. The CDR3 nucleotides are TGTGCCAGCAAATCGGGACAGGTCCAAACTGGAGCTTTCTTT.

This clonotype appeared a few times. The chain's CDR3 is CSVELAEYNEQFF. The CDR3 nucleotides read TGCAGCGTTGAACTAGCGGAGTACAATGAGCAGTTCTTC. The chain recombines TRBV29-1 with TRBJ2-1; 7 positions match TRBD2. CDR3 length: 13 residues. The V gene end was trimmed by 2 bases and the J gene end by 4 bases; junction bases not matched to a gene: 2. CDR1 SQVTM and CDR2 ANQGSEA come from the germline V gene.

The J gene is TRBJ2-1, the V gene TRBV20-1, with no clear D. The CDR3 totals 12 residues. Trimming pared 0 bases from V and 7 bases from J, leaving 7 bases between. Germline V gene data show CDR1 as DFQATT and CDR2 as SNEGSKA (reference sequence). The CDR3 DNA sequence: TGCAGTGCTAGAGATAGGGTGAATGAGCAGTTCTTC. Translating it yields CSARDRVNEQFF.

This clonotype has more than one count but fewer than ten. CDR3: CASSLMAGAENSPLHF. The CDR3 nucleotides are TGTGCCAGCAGCCTAATGGCGGGGGCGGAGAATTCACCCCTCCACTTT. J is TRBJ1-6 and V is TRBV9; D may be TRBD1 (6 bases). Per the germline V gene, CDR1 is SGDLS and CDR2 is YYNGEE. This CDR3 is built from 16 residues. With 4 bases removed from V and 7 bases from J, the gap between germline ends came to 18 bases.